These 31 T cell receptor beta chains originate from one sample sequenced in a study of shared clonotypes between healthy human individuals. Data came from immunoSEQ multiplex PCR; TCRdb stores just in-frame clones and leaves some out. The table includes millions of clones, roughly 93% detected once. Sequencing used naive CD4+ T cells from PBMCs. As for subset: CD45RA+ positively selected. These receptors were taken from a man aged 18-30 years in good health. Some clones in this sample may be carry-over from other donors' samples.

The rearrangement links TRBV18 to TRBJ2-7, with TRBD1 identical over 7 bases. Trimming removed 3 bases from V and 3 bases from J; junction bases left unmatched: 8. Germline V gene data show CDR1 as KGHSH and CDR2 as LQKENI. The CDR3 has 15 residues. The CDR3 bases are TGTGCCAGCTCACCCTCAGGACAGGTTTTCTACGAGCAGTACTTC. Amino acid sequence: CASSPSGQVFYEQYF.

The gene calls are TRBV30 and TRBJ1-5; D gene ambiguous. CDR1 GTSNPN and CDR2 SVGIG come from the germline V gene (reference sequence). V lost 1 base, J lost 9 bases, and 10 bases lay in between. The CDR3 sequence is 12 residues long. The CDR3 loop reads CAWSGPSGPQHF. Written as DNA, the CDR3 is TGTGCCTGGAGTGGACCTTCGGGGCCCCAGCATTTT.

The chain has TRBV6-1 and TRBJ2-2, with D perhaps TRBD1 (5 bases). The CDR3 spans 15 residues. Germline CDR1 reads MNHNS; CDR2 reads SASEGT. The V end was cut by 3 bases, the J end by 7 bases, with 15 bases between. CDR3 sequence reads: CASSEKQVTSGELFF. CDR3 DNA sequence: TGTGCCAGCAGTGAGAAACAGGTTACAAGCGGGGAGCTGTTTTTT.

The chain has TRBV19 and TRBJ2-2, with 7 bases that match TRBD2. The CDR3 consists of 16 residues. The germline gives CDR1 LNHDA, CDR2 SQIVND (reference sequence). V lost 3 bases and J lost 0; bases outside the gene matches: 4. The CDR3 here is CASSMVRGANTGELFF. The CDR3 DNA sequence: TGTGCCAGTAGTATGGTCCGGGGGGCGAACACCGGGGAGCTGTTTTTT.

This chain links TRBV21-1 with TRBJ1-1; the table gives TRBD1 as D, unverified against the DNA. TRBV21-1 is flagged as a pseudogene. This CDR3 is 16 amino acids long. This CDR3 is CASSKVGQGENTEAFF. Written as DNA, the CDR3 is TGTGCCAGCAGCAAAGTGGGACAGGGTGAGAACACTGAAGCTTTCTTT.

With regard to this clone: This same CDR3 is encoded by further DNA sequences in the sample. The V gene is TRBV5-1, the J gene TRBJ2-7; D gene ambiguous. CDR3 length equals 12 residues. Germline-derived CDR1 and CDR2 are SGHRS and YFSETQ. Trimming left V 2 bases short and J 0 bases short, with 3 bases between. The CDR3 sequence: CASSLSSYEQYF. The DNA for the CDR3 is TGCGCCAGCAGCTTATCCTCCTACGAGCAGTACTTC.

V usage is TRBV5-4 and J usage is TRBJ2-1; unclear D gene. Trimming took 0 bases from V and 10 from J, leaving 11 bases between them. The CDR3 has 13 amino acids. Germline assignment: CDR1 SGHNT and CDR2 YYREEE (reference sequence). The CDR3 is CASSLARLAEQFF. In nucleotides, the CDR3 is TGTGCCAGCAGCTTGGCCCGTCTGGCAGAGCAGTTCTTC.

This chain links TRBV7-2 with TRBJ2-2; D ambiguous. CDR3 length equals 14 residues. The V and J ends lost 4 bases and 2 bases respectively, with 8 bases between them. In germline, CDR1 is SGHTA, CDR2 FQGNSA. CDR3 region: CASSSTLNTGELFF. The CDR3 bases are TGTGCCAGCAGCTCCACCTTAAACACCGGGGAGCTGTTTTTT. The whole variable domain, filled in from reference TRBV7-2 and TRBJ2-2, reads GAGVSQSPSNKVTEKGKDVELRCDPISGHTALYWYRQSLGQGLEFLIYFQGNSAPDKSGLPSDRFSAERTGGSVSTLTIQRTQQEDSAVYLCASSSTLNTGELFFGEGSRLTVL.

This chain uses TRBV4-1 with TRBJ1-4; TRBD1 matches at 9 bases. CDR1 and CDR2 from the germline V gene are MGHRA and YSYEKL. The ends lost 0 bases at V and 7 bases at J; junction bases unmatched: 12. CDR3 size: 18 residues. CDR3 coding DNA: TGCGCCAGCAGCCAAGACCCCCTCGGGACAGGGCTCGGTGAAAAACTGTTTTTT. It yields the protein CASSQDPLGTGLGEKLFF.

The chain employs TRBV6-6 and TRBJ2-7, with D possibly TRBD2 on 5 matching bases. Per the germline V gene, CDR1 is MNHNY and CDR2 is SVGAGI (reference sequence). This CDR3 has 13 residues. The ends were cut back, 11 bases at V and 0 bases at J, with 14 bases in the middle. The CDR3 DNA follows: TGTGCCGGAGGACTGGGCGTCTCCTACGAGCAGTACTTC. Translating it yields CAGGLGVSYEQYF.

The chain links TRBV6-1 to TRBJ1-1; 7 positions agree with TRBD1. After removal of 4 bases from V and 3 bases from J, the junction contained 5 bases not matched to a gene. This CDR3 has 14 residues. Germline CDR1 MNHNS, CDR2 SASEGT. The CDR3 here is CASSANRGYTEAFF. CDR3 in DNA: TGTGCCAGCAGTGCAAACAGGGGATACACTGAAGCTTTCTTT.

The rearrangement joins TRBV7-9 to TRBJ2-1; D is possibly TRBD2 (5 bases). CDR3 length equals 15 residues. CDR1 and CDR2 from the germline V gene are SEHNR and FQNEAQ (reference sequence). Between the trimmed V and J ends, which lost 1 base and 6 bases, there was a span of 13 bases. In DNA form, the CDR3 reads TGTGCCAGCAGCTTAGGAAGGATCCTAGCCAATGAGCAGTTCTTC. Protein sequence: CASSLGRILANEQFF.

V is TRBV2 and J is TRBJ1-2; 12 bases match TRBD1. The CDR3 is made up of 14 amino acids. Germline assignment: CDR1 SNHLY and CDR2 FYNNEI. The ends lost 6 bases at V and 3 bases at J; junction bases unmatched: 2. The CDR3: CASSGDRGHYGYTF. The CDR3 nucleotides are TGTGCCAGCAGCGGGGACAGGGGGCACTATGGCTACACCTTC.

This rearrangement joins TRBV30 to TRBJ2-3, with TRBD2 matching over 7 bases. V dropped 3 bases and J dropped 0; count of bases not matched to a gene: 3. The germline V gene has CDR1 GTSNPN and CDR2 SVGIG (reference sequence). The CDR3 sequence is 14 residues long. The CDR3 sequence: CAWREAGSTDTQYF. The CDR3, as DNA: TGTGCCTGGAGGGAAGCGGGGAGCACAGATACGCAGTATTTT.

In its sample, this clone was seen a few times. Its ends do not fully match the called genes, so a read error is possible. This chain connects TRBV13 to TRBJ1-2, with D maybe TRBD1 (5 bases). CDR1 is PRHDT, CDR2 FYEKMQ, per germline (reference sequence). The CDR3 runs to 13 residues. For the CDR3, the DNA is TGTGCCAGCAGCATAGGAGGGGTCTATGGCTACACCTTC. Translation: CASSIGGVYGYTF.

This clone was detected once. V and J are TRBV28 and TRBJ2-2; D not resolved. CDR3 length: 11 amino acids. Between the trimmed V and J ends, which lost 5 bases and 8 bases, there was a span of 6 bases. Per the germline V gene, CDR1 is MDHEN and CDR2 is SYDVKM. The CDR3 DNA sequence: TGTGCCAGCAGTGCCTATGGGGAGCTGTTTTTT. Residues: CASSAYGELFF.

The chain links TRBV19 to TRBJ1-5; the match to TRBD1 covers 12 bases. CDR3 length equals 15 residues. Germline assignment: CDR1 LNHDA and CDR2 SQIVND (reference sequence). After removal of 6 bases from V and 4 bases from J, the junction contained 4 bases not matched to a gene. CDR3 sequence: CASRRDRGLNQPQHF. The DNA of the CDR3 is TGTGCCAGTAGGAGGGACAGGGGGCTAAATCAGCCCCAGCATTTT. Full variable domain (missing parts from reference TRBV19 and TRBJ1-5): DGGITQSPKYLFRKEGQNVTLSCEQNLNHDAMYWYRQDPGQGLRLIYYSQIVNDFQKGDIAEGYSVSREKKESFPLTVTSAQKNPTAFYLCASRRDRGLNQPQHFGDGTRLSIL.

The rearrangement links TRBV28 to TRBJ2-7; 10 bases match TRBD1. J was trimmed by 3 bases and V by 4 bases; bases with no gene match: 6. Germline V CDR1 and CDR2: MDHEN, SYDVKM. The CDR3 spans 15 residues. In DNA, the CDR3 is TGTGCCAGCAGTTCGACAGGGGGCGCTTACTACGAGCAGTACTTC. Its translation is CASSSTGGAYYEQYF.

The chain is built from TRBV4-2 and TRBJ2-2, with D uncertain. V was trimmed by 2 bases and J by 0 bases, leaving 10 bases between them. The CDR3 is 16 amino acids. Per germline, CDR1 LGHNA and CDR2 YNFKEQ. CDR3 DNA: TGTGCCAGCAGCCAAAGCGCCTTTACGAACACCGGGGAGCTGTTTTTT. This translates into CASSQSAFTNTGELFF.

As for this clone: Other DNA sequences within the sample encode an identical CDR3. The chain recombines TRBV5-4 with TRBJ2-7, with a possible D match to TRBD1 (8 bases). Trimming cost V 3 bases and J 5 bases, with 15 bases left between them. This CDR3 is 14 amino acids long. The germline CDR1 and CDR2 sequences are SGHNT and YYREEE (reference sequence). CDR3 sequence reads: CASSSRTGRDEQYF. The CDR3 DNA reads TGTGCCAGCAGCTCCCGGACAGGGAGGGACGAGCAGTACTTC.

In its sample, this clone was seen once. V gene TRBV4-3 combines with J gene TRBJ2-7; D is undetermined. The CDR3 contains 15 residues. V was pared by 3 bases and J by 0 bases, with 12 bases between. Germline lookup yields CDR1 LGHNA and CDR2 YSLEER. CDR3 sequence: CASSQTFPSSYEQYF. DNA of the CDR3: TGCGCCAGCAGCCAGACATTTCCAAGCTCCTACGAGCAGTACTTC.

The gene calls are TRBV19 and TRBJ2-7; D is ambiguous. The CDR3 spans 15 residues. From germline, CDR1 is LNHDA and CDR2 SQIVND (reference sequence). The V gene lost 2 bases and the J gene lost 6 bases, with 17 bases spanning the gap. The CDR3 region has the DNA TGTGCCAGTAGTATAAGCCGGGCCTCTACTACCGAGCAGTACTTC. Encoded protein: CASSISRASTTEQYF. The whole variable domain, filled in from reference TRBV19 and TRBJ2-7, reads DGGITQSPKYLFRKEGQNVTLSCEQNLNHDAMYWYRQDPGQGLRLIYYSQIVNDFQKGDIAEGYSVSREKKESFPLTVTSAQKNPTAFYLCASSISRASTTEQYFGPGTRLTVT.

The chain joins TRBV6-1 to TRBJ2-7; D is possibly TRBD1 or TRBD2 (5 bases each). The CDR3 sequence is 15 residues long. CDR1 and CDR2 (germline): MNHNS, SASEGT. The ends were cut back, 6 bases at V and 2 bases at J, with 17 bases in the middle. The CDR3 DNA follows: TGTGCCAGCAGGACCGGGGCCGCCCCAGCCTACGAGCAGTACTTC. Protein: CASRTGAAPAYEQYF.

CDR3 residues: CASSSPDRRNTEAFF. CDR3 nucleotide sequence: TGTGCCAGCAGTTCACCTGACAGGAGGAACACTGAAGCTTTCTTT. V gene TRBV6-5 combines with J gene TRBJ1-1; D possibly corresponds to TRBD1 (6 bases). The CDR3 sequence is 15 residues long. CDR1 is MNHEY, CDR2 SVGAGI, per germline. The V gene lost 4 bases and the J gene lost 1 base, with 13 bases spanning the gap.

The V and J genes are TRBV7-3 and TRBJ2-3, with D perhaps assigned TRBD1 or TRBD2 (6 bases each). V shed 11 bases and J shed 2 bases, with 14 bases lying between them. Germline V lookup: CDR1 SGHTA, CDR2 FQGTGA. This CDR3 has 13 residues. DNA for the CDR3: TGTGCCTCGAGGGGGGATTCCACAGATACGCAGTATTTT. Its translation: CASRGDSTDTQYF.

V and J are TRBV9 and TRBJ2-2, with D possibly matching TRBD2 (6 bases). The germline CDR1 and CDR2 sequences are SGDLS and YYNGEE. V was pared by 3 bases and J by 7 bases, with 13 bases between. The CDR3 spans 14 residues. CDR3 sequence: CASSARSGVGELFF. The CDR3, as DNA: TGTGCCAGCAGCGCCCGGTCGGGGGTCGGGGAGCTGTTTTTT.

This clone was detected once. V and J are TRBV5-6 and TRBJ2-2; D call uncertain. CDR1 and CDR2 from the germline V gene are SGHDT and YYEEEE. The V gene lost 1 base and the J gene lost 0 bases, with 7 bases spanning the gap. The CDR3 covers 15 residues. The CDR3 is CASSLSHTNTGELFF. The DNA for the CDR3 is TGTGCCAGCAGCTTGAGCCACACGAACACCGGGGAGCTGTTTTTT.

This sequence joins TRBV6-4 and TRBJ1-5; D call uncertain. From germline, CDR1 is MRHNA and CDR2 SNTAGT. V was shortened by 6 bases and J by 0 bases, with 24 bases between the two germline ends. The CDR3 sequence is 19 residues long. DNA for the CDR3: TGTGCCAGCAGGAGCCGAGGGCGGACCGGCCCAGATAGCAATCAGCCCCAGCATTTT. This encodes CASRSRGRTGPDSNQPQHF.

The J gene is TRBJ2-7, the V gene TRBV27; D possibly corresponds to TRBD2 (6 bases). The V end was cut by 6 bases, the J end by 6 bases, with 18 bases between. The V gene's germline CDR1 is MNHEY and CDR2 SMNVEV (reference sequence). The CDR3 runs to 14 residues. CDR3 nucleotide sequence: TGTGCCAGCAGGGGGCTAGCGCTCGGGGGCGAGCAGTACTTC. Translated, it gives CASRGLALGGEQYF.

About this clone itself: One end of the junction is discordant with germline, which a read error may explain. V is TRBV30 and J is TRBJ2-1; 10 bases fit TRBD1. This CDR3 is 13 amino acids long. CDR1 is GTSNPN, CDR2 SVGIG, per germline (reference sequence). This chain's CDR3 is CAWKGQGINEQLF. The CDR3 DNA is TGTGCCTGGAAGGGACAGGGGATCAATGAGCAGCTCTTC.

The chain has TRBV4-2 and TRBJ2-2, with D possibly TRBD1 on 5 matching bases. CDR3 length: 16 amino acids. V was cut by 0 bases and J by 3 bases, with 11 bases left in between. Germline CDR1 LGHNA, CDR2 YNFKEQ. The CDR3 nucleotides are TGTGCCAGCAGCCAAGATCAGGGCACCCACACCGGGGAGCTGTTTTTT. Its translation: CASSQDQGTHTGELFF.